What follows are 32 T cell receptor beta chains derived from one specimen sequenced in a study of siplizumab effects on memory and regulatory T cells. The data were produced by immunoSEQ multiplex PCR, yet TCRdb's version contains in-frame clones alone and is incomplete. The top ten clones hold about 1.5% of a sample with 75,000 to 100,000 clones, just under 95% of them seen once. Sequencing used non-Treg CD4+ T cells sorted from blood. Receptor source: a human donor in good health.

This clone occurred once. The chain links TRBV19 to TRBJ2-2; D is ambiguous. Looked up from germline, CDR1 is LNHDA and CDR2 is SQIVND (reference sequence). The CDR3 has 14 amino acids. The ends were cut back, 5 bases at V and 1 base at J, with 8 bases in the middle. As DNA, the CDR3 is TGTGCCAGTAGTGATGCAGGGAACACCGGGGAGCTGTTTTTT. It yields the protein CASSDAGNTGELFF.

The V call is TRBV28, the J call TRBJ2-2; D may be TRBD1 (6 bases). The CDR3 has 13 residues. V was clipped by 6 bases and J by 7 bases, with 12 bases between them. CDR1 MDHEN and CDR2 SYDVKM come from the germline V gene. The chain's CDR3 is CASSVGGNGELFF. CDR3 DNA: TGTGCCAGCAGCGTAGGGGGAAACGGGGAGCTGTTTTTT.

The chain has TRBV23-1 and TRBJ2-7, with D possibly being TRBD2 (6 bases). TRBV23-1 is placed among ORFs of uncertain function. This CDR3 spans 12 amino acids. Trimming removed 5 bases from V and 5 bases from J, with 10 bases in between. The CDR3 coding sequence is TGCGCCAGCAGTAAAGGAGGGAACGAGCAGTACTTC. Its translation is CASSKGGNEQYF.

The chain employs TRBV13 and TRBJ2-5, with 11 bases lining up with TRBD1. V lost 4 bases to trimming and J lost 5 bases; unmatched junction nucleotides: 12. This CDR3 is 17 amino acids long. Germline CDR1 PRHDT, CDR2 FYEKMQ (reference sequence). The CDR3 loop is CASSSGQGAPPYETQYF. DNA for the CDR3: TGTGCCAGCAGCTCAGGACAGGGGGCGCCCCCGTATGAGACCCAGTACTTC.

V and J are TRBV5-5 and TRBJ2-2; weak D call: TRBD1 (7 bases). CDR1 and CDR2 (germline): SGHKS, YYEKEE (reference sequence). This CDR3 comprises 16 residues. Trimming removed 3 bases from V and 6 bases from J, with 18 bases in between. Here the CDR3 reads CASSSGPGGPPGELFF. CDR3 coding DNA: TGTGCCAGCAGCTCCGGCCCAGGGGGGCCCCCCGGGGAGCTGTTTTTT.

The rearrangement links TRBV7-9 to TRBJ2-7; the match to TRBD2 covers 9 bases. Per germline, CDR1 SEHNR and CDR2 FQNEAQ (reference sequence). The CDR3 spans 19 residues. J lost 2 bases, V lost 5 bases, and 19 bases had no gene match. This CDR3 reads CASSQSSGSVIRATYEQYF. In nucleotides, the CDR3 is TGTGCCAGCAGCCAAAGTAGCGGGAGCGTTATCCGCGCGACCTACGAGCAGTACTTC. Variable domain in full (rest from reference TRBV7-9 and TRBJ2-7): DTGVSQNPRHKITKRGQNVTFRCDPISEHNRLYWYRQTLGQGPEFLTYFQNEAQLEKSRLLSDRFSAERPKGSFSTLEIQRTEQGDSAMYLCASSQSSGSVIRATYEQYFGPGTRLTVT.

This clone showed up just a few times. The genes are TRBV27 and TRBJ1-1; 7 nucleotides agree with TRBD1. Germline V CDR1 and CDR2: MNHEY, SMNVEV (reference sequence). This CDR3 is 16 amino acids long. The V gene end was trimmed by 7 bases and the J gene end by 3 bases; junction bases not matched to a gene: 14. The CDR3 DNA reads TGTGCCAGCAAGCGACAGGGAGGGATCGGAGACACTGAAGCTTTCTTT. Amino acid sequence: CASKRQGGIGDTEAFF.

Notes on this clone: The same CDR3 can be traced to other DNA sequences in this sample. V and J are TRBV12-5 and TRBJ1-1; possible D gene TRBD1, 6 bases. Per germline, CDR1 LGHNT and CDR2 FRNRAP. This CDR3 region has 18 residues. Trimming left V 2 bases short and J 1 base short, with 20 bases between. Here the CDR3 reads CASGLSKPFGQTNTEAFF. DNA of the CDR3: TGTGCTAGTGGTTTGTCCAAACCGTTCGGACAGACGAACACTGAAGCTTTCTTT.

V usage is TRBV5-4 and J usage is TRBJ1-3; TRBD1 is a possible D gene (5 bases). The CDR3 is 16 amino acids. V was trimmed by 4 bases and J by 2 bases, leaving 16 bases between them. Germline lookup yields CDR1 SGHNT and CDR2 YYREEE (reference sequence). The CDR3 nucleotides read TGTGCCAGCAGCACTAAGGAAAAGGGGCCTGGAAACACCATATATTTT. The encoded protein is CASSTKEKGPGNTIYF.

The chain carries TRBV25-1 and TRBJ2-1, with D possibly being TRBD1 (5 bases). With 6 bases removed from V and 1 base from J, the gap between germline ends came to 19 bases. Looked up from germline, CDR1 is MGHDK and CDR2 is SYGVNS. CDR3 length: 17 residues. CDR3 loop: CASSDGVGTGSYNEQFF. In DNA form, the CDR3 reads TGTGCCAGCAGCGATGGGGTAGGTACAGGTTCCTACAATGAGCAGTTCTTC. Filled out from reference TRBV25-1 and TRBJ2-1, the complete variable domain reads EADIYQTPRYLVIGTGKKITLECSQTMGHDKMYWYQQDPGMELHLIHYSYGVNSTEKGDLSSESTVSRIRTEHFPLTLESARPSHTSQYLCASSDGVGTGSYNEQFFGPGTRLTVL.

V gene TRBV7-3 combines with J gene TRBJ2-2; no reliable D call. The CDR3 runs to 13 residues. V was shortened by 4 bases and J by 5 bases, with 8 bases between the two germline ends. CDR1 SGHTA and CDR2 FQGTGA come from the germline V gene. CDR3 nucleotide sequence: TGTGCCAGCAGCTACACAGTAACCGGGGAGCTGTTTTTT. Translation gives CASSYTVTGELFF.

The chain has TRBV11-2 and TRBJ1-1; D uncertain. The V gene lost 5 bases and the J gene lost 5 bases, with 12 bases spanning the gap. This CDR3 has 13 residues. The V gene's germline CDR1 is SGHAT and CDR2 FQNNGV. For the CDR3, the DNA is TGTGCCAGCAGCCCTCAGGTCAGAACTGAAGCTTTCTTT. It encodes CASSPQVRTEAFF.

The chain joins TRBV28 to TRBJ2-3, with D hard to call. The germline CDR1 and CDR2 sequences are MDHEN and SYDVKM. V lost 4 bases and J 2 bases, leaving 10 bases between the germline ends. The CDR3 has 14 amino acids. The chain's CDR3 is CASSSPRVTDTQYF. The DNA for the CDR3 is TGTGCCAGCAGTTCCCCCCGAGTCACAGATACGCAGTATTTT.

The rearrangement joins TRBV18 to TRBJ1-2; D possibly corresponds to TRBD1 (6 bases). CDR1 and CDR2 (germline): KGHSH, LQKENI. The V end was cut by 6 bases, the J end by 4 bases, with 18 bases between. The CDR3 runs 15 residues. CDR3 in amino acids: CASSLRQERTYGYTF. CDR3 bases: TGTGCCAGCTCCCTTCGACAGGAGAGAACCTATGGCTACACCTTC.

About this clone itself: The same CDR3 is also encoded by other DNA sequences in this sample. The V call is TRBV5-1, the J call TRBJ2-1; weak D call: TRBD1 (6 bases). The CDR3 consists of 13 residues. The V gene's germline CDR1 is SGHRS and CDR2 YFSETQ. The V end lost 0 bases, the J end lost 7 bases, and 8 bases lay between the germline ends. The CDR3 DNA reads TGCGCCAGCAGCTTGGGTAGGGGGAATGAGCAGTTCTTC. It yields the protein CASSLGRGNEQFF.

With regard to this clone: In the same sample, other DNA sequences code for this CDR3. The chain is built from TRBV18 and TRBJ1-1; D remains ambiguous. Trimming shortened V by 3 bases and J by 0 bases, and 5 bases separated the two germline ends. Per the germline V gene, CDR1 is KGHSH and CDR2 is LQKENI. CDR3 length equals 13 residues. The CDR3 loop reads CASSPSVNTEAFF. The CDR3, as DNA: TGTGCCAGCTCACCTTCGGTGAACACTGAAGCTTTCTTT.

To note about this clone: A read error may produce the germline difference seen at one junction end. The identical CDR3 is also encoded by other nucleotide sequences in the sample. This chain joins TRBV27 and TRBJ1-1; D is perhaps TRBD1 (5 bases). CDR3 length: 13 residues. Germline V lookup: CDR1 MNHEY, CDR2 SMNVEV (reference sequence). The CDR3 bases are TGTGCCAGCAGAGCCATACGCGGGACTGAAGCTTTTTTT. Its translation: CASRAIRGTEAFF.

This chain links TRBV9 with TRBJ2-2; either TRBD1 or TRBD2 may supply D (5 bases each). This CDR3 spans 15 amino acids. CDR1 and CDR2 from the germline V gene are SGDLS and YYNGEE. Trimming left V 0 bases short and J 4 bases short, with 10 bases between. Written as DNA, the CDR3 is TGTGCCAGCAGCGTAGGGGGGACGAGCACCGGGGAGCTGTTTTTT. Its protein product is CASSVGGTSTGELFF.

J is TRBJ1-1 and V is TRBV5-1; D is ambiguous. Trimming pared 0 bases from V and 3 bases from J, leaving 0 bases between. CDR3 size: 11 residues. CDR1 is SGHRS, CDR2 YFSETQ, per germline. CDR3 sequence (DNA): TGCGCCAGCAGCTTGGACACTGAAGCTTTCTTT. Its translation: CASSLDTEAFF.

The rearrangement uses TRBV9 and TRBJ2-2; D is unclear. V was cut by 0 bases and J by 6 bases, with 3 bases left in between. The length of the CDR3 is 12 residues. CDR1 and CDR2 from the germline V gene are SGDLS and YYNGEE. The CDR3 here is CASSVDAGELFF. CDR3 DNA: TGTGCCAGCAGCGTAGATGCCGGGGAGCTGTTTTTT.

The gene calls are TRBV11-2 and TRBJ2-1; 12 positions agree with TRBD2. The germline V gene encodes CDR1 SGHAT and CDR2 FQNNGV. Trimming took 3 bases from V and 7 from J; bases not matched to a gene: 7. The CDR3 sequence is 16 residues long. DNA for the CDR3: TGTGCCAGCAGCTTGACTAGCGGGAGTCCCAGGAATGAGCAGTTCTTC. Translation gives CASSLTSGSPRNEQFF.

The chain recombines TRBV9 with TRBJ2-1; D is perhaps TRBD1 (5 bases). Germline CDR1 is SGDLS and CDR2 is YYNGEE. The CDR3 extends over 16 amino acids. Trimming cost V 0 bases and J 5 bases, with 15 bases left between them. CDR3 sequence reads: CASSVAIQATDNEQFF. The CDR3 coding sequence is TGTGCCAGCAGCGTAGCTATACAGGCCACCGACAATGAGCAGTTCTTC.

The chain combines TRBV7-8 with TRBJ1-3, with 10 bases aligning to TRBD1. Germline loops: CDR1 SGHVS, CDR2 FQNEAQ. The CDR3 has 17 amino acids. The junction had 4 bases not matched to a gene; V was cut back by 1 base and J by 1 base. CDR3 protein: CASSLVDRGGSGNTIYF. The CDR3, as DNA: TGTGCCAGCAGCTTAGTGGACAGGGGGGGTTCTGGAAACACCATATATTTT.

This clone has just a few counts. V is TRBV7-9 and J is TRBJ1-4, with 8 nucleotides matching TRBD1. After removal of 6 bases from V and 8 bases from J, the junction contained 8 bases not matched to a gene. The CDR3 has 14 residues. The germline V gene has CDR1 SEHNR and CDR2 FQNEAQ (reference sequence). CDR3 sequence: CASSLTGVEEKLFF. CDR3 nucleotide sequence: TGTGCCAGCAGTCTGACAGGGGTCGAAGAAAAACTGTTTTTT.

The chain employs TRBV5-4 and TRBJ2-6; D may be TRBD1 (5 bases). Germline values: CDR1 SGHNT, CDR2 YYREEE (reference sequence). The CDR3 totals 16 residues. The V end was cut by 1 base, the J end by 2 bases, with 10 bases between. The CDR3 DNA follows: TGTGCCAGCAGCTTGCCAGGGCGGACTGGGGCCAACGTCCTGACTTTC. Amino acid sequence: CASSLPGRTGANVLTF.

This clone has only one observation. The CDR3 DNA reads TGTGCCAGCAGCTTTACTAGCGGGAGAGAGGAGACCCAGTACTTC. It codes for CASSFTSGREETQYF. The chain links TRBV7-9 to TRBJ2-5; 11 nucleotides agree with TRBD2. In germline, CDR1 is SEHNR, CDR2 FQNEAQ (reference sequence). With 3 bases clipped from V and 5 bases from J, the junction kept 5 bases outside the gene matches. This CDR3 is 15 amino acids long.

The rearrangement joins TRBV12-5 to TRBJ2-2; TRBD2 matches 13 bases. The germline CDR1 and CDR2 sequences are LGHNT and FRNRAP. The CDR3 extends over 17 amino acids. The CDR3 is CASGTSGIFDSTGELFF. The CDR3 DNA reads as TGTGCCTCGGGGACTAGCGGGATCTTTGACTCCACCGGGGAGCTGTTTTTT. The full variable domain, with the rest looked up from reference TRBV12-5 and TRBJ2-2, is DARVTQTPRHKVTEMGQEVTMRCQPILGHNTVFWYRQTMMQGLELLAYFRNRAPLDDSGMPKDRFSAEMPDATLATLKIQPSEPRDSAVYFCASGTSGIFDSTGELFFGEGSRLTVL.

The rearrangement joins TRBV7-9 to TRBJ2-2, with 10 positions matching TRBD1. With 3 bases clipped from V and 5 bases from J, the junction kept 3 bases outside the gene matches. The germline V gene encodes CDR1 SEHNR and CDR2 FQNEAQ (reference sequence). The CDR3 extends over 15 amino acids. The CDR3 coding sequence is TGTGCCAGCAGCTTGAGGGGACAGGGGACCGGGGAGCTGTTTTTT. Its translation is CASSLRGQGTGELFF.

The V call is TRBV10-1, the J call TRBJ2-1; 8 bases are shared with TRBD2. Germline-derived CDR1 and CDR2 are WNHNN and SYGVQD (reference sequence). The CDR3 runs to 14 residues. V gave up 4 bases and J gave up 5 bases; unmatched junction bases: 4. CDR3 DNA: TGCGCCAGCAGTGCCCAGCGGGGGAACAATGAGCAGTTCTTC. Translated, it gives CASSAQRGNNEQFF.

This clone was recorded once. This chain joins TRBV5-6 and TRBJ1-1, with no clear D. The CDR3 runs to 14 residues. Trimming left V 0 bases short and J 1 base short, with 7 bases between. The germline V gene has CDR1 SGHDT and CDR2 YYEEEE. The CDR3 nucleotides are TGTGCCAGCAGCTTGGGAGGGAGGAACACTGAAGCTTTCTTT. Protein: CASSLGGRNTEAFF.

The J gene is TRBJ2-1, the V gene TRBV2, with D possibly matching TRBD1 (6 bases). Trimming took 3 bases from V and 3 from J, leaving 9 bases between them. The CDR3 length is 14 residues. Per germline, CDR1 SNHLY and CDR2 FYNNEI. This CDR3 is CASSDRGFYNEQFF. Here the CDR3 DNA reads TGTGCCAGCAGTGACAGGGGTTTCTACAATGAGCAGTTCTTC.

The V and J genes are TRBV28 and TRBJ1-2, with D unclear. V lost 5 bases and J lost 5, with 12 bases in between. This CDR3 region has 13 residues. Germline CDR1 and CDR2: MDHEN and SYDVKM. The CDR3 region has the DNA TGTGCCAGCAGTCCCGAGGGATGGTATGGCTACACCTTC. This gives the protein CASSPEGWYGYTF.